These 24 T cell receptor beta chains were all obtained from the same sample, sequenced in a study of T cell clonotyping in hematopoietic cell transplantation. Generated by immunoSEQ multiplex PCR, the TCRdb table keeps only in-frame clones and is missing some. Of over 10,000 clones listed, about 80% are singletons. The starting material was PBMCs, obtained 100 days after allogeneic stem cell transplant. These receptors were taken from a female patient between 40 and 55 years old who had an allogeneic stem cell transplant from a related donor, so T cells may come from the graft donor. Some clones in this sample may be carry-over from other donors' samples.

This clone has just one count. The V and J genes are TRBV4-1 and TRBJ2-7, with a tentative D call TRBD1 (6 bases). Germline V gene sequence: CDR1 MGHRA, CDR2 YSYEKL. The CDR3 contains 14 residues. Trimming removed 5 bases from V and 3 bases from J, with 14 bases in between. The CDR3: CASSSTYRDYEQYF. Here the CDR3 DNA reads TGCGCCAGCAGCTCCACCTACAGGGACTACGAGCAGTACTTC.

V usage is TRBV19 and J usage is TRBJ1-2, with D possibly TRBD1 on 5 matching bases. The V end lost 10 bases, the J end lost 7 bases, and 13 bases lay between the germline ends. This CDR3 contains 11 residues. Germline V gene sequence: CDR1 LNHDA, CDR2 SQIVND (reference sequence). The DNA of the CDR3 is TGTGCCACCAGGGATTACAGTGGCTACACCTTC. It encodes CATRDYSGYTF.

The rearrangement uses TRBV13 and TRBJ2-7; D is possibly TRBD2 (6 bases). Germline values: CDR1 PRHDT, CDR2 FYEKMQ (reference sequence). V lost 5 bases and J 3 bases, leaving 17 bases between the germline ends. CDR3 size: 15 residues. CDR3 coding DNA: TGTGCCAGCAGCGGCCGACTAGATACAAGCTACGAGCAGTACTTC. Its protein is CASSGRLDTSYEQYF.

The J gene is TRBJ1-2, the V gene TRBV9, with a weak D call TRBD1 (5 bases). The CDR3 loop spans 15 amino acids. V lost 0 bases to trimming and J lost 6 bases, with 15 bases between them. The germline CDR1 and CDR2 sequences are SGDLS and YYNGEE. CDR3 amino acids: CASSVAGSRDDGYTF. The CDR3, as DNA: TGTGCCAGCAGCGTAGCCGGGTCCAGGGACGATGGCTACACCTTC.

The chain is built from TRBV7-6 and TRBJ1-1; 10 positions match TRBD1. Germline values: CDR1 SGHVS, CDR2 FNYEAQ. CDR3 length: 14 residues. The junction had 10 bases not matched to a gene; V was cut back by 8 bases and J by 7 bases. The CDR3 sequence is CASAAGTGVDEAFF. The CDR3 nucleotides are TGTGCCAGCGCGGCCGGGACAGGGGTGGATGAAGCTTTCTTT.

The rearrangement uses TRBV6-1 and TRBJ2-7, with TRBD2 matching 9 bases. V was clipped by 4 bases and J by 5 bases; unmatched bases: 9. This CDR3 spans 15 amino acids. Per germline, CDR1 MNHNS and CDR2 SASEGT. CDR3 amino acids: CASSGGGGGAHEQYF. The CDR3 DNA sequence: TGTGCCAGCAGTGGGGGAGGCGGGGGGGCCCACGAGCAGTACTTC.

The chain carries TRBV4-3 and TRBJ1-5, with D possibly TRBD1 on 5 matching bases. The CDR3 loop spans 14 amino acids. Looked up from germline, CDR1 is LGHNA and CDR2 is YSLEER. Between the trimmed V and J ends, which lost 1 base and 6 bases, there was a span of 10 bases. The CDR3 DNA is TGCGCCAGCAGCCAAGGGGCGGGGGGTCAGCCCCAGCATTTT. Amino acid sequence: CASSQGAGGQPQHF.

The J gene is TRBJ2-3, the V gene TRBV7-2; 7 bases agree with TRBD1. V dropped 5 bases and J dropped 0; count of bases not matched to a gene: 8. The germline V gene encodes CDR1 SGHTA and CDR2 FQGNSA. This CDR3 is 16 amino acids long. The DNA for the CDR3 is TGTGCCAGCAGCGCACGACAGGGTGGAAGCACAGATACGCAGTATTTT. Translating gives CASSARQGGSTDTQYF.

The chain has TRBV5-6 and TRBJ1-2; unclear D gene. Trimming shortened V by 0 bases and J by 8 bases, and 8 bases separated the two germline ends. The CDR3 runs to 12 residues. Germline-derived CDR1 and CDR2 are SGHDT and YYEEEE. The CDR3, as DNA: TGTGCCAGCAGCTTGGCCGATCGGGGCTACACCTTC. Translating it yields CASSLADRGYTF.

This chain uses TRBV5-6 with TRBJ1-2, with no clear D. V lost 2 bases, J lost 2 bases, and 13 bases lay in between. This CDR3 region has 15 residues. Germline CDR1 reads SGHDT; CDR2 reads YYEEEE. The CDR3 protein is CASSFGSSTNYGYTF. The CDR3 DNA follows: TGTGCCAGCAGCTTCGGATCATCGACAAACTATGGCTACACCTTC.

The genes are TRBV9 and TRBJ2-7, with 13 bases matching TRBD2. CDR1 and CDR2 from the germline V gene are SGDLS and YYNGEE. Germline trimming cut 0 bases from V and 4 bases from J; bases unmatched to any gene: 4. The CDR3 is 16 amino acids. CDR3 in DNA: TGTGCCAGCAGCGTAGCGGGACTAGCGGGACAGTACGAGCAGTACTTC. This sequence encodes CASSVAGLAGQYEQYF.

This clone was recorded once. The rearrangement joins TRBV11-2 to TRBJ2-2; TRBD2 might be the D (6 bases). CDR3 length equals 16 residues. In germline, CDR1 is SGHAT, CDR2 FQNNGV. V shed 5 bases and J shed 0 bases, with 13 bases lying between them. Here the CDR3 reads CASSLGTFANTGELFF. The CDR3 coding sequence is TGTGCCAGCAGCCTCGGGACTTTCGCGAACACCGGGGAGCTGTTTTTT.

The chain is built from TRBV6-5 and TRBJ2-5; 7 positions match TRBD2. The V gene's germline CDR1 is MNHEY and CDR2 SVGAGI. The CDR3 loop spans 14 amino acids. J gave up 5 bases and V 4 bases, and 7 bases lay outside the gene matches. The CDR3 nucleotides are TGTGCCAGCAGTTGGGGGGGACTCATGGAGACCCAGTACTTC. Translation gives CASSWGGLMETQYF.

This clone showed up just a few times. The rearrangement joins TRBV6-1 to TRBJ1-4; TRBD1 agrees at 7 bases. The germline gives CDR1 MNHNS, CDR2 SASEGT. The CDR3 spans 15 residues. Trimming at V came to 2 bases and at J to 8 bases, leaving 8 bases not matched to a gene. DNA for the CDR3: TGTGCCAGCAGTGAACCCGGGACAGTAGGGGAAAAACTGTTTTTT. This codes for CASSEPGTVGEKLFF.

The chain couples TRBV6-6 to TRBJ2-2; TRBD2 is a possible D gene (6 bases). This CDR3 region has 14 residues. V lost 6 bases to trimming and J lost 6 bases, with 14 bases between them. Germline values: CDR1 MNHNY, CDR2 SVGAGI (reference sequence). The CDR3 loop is CASRRSGSSGELFF. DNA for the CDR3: TGTGCCAGCAGAAGAAGCGGGTCGTCCGGGGAGCTGTTTTTT.

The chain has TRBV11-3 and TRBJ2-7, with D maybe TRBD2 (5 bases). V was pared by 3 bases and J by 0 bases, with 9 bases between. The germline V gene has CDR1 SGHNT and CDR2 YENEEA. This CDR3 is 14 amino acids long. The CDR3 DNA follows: TGTGCCAGCAGCTTTGGCGGGCCCTCCTACGAGCAGTACTTC. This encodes CASSFGGPSYEQYF.

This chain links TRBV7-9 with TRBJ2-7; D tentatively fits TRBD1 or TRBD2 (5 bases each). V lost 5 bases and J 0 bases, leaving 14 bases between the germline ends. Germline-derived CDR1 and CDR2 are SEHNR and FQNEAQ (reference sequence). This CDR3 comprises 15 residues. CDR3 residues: CASSARDGLSYEQYF. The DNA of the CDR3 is TGTGCCAGCAGCGCCCGGGACGGACTCTCCTACGAGCAGTACTTC.

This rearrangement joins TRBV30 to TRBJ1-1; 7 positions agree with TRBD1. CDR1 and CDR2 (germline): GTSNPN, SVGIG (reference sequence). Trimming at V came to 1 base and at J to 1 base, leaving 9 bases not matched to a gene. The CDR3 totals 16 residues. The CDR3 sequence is CAWSGHSGQANTEAFF. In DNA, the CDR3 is TGTGCCTGGAGTGGGCATTCAGGACAGGCGAACACTGAAGCTTTCTTT.

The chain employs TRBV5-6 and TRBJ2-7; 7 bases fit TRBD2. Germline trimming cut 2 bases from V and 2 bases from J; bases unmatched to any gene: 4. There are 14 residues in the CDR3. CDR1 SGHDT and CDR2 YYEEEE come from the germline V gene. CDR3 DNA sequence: TGTGCCAGCAGCTTTGAGCGGGGACCCTACGAGCAGTACTTC. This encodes CASSFERGPYEQYF.

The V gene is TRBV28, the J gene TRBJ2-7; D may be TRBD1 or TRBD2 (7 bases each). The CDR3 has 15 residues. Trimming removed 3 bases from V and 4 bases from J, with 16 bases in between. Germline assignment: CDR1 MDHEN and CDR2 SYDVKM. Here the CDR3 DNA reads TGTGCCAGCAGTTTTTCTCGACAGGGAGGGTACGAGCAGTACTTC. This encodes CASSFSRQGGYEQYF.

CDR3 DNA: TGTGCCAGCAGCTTAAGGGACAGGGCGTCCGGGGAGCTGTTTTTT. Translation gives CASSLRDRASGELFF. J is TRBJ2-2 and V is TRBV7-8, with 9 bases aligning to TRBD1. J was trimmed by 6 bases and V by 2 bases; bases with no gene match: 4. The germline gives CDR1 SGHVS, CDR2 FQNEAQ. This CDR3 has 15 residues.

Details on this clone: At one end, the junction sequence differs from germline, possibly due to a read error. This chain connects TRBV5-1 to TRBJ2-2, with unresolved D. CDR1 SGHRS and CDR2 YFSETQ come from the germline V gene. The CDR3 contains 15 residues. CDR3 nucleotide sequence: TGCGCCAGCAGCCCGACAACGATGAACATCGGGGAGCTGTTTTTT. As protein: CASSPTTMNIGELFF.

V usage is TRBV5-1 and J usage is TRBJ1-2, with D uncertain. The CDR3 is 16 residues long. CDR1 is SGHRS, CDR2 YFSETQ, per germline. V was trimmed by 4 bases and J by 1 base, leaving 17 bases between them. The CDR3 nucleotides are TGCGCCAGCAGCCCCCGAAGTCGCGGAGATAACTATGGCTACACCTTC. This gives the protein CASSPRSRGDNYGYTF. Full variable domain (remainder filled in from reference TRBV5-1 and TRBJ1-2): KAGVTQTPRYLIKTRGQQVTLSCSPISGHRSVSWYQQTPGQGLQFLFEYFSETQRNKGNFPGRFSGRQFSNSRSEMNVSTLELGDSALYLCASSPRSRGDNYGYTFGSGTRLTVV.

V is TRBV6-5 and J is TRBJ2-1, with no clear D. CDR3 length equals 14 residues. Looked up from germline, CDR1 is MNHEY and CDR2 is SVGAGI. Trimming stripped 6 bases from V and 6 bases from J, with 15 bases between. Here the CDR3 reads CASSFTGPCNEQFF. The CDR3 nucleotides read TGTGCCAGCAGCTTTACTGGGCCCTGCAATGAGCAGTTCTTC.